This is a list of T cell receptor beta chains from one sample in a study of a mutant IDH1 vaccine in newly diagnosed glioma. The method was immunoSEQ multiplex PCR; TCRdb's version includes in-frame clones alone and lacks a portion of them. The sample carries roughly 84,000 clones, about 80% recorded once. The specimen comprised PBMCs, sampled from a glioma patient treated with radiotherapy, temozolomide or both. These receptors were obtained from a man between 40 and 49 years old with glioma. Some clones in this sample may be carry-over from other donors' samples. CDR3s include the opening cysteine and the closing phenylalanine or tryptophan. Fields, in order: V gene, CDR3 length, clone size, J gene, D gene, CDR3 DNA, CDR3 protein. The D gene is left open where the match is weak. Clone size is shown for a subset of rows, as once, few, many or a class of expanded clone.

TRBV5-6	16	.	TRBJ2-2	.	TGTGCCAGCACCCTACGGCAGGGGTCATACACCGGGGAGCTGTTTTTT	CASTLRQGSYTGELFF
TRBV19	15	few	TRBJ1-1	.	TGTGCCAGTAGTATAGGTGCGGTCCGGGACACTGAAGCTTTCTTT	CASSIGAVRDTEAFF
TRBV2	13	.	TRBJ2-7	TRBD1	TGTGCCAGCTCAGGGACAGGGGGTTGGGTGCAGTACTTC	CASSGTGGWVQYF
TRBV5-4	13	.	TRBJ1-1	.	TGTGCCAGCAGCTTCGACAGGAACACTGAAGCTTTCTTT	CASSFDRNTEAFF
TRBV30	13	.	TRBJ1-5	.	TGTGCCTGGAGTGTAGGTATAGAGCAGCCCCAGCATTTT	CAWSVGIEQPQHF
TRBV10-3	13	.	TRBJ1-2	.	TGTGCCATCAGTGCGGCGGACACACATGGCTACACCTTC	CAISAADTHGYTF
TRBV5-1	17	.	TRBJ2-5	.	TGCGCCAGCAGCTCACGCCCCACAGGGCATGGGCAAGAGACCCAGTACTTC	CASSSRPTGHGQETQYF
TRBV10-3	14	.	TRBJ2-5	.	TGTGCCATCAGTGAGTCGAGTAGGAAAGAGACCCAGTACTTC	CAISESSRKETQYF
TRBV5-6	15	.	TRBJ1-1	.	TGTGCCAGTAAAAGGTCGGGGGACGCCGCCGCTGAAGCTTTCTTT	CASKRSGDAAAEAFF
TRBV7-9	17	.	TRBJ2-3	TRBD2	TGTGCCAGCAGCTTACTTTGGGCGGGGGGCGGCACAGATACGCAGTATTTT	CASSLLWAGGGTDTQYF
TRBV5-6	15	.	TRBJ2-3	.	TGTGCCAGCAGCTCAGGACCGGGACCCAAAGATACGCAGTATTTT	CASSSGPGPKDTQYF
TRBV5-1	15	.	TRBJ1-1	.	TGCGCCAGCAGCCCCAGGGGCGACAGGAACACTGAAGCTTTCTTT	CASSPRGDRNTEAFF
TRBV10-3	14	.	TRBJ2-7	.	TGTGCCATCAGCTGGGGACAAGGAGGGTATGAGCAGTACTTC	CAISWGQGGYEQYF
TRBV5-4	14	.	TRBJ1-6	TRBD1	TGTGCCAGCAGCGGGACAGGGGCGGGATCACCCCTCCACTTT	CASSGTGAGSPLHF
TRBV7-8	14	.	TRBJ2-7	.	TGTGCCAGCAGCTTAGGAGGGGATTCCTACGAGCAGTACTTC	CASSLGGDSYEQYF
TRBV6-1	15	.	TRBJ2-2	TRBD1	TGTGCCACCACACAGGGACAGCCGAACACCGGGGAGCTGTTTTTT	CATTQGQPNTGELFF
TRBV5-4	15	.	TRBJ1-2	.	TGTGCCAGCAGCCTATCGACGGGGCGGGTCTATGGCTACACCTTC	CASSLSTGRVYGYTF
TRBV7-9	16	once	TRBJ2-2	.	TGTGCCAGCAGCTTAGCACTAGGCGGAAGGACCGGGGAGCTGTTTTTT	CASSLALGGRTGELFF
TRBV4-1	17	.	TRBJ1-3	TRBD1	TGCGCCAGCAGCCTAGCGCCGGGACAGGGGGCAGGAAACACCATATATTTT	CASSLAPGQGAGNTIYF
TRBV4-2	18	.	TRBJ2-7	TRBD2	TGTGCCAGCAGCCAAGTTGAACTAGCGGGGGCGGTTACCTACGAGCAGTACTTC	CASSQVELAGAVTYEQYF
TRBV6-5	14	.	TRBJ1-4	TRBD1	TGTGCCAGCAGAGGACAGGGGGCGGGGGAAAAACTGTTTTTT	CASRGQGAGEKLFF
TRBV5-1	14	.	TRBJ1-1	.	TGCGCCAGCAGCTGGGGTGGCGTGAACACTGAAGCTTTCTTT	CASSWGGVNTEAFF
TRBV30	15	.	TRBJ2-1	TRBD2	TGTGCCTGGAGTTCCGGACTAGCGGCCTACAATGAGCAGTTCTTC	CAWSSGLAAYNEQFF
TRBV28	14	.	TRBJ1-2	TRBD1	TGTGCCAGCAGTTCGCAGGACAGGGTCTCTGGCTACACCTTC	CASSSQDRVSGYTF
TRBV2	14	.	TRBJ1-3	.	TGTGCCAGCAGTGAGAGGCGCTCTGGAAACACCATATATTTT	CASSERRSGNTIYF
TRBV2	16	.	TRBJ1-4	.	TGTGCCAGCAGGACCTATGGACAGAAAAAGGCTGAAAAACTGTTTTTT	CASRTYGQKKAEKLFF
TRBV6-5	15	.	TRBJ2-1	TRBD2	TGTGCCAGCAGTTACGATGGGCCGGGGGGCAATGAGCAGTTCTTC	CASSYDGPGGNEQFF
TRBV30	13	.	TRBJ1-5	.	TGTGCCTGTGAACGAGACTTCAATCAGCCCCAGCATTTT	CACERDFNQPQHF
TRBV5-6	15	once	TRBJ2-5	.	TGTGCCAGCAGCCTGGGCCCTGGGGGTGTGGAGACCCAGTACTTC	CASSLGPGGVETQYF
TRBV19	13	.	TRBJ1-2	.	TGTGCCAGTAAGGATCTCCCTGCAGACGGCTACACCTTC	CASKDLPADGYTF
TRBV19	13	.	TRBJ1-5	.	TGTGCCAGTAGTACAGAGGGCAATCAGCCCCAGCATTTT	CASSTEGNQPQHF
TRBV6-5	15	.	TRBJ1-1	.	TGTGCCAGCAGTTACTCGATAAGGGGGGAGCCTGAAGCTTTCTTT	CASSYSIRGEPEAFF
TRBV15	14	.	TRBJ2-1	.	TGTGCCACCAGCAGAGATCGGTCCTTCAATGAGCAGTTCTTC	CATSRDRSFNEQFF
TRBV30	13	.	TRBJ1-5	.	TGTGCCTGGAGTGCCGGATTGAATCAGCCCCAGCATTTT	CAWSAGLNQPQHF
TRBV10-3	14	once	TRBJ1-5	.	TGTGCCATCAGTGAGTCAGGGCAGGGCAAGCCCCAGCATTTT	CAISESGQGKPQHF
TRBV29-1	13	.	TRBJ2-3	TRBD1	TGCAGCGTTGGGGACAGGGTTACAGATACGCAGTATTTT	CSVGDRVTDTQYF